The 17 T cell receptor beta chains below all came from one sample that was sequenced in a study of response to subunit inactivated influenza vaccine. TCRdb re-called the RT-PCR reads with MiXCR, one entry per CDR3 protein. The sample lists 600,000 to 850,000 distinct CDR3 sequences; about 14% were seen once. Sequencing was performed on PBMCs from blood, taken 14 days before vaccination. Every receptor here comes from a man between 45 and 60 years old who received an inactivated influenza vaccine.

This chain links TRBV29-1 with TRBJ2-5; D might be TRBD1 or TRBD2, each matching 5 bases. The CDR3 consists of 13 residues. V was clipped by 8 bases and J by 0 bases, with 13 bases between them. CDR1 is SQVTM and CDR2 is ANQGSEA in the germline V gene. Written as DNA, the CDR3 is TGCAGCACCCGGGACGGGTACCAAGAGACCCAGTACTTC. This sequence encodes CSTRDGYQETQYF. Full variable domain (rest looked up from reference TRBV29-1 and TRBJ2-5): SAVISQKPSRDICQRGTSLTIQCQVDSQVTMMFWYRQQPGQSLTLIATANQGSEATYESGFVIDKFPISRPNLTFSTLTVSNMSPEDSSIYLCSTRDGYQETQYFGPGTRLLVL.

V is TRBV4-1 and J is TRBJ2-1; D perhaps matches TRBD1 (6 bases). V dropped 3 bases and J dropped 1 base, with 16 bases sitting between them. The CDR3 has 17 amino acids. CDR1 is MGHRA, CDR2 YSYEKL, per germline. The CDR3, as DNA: TGCGCCAGCAGCCAGAACCCCGGGACACTATCCTACAATGAGCAGTTCTTC. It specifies CASSQNPGTLSYNEQFF.

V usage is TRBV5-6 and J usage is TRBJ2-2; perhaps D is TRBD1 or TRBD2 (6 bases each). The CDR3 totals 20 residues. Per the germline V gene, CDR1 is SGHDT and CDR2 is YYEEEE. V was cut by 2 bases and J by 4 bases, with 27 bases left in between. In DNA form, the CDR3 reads TGTGCCAGCAGCTTTTCTCCTCTCCAGTTGACAGGACTACCCACCGGGGAGCTGTTTTTT. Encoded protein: CASSFSPLQLTGLPTGELFF.

The CDR3: CASDEGRAPYNEQFF. In nucleotides, the CDR3 is TGTGCCAGCGATGAGGGCAGGGCCCCCTACAATGAGCAGTTCTTC. The chain has TRBV2 and TRBJ2-1; D is perhaps TRBD1 or TRBD2 (5 bases each). CDR1 and CDR2 from the germline V gene are SNHLY and FYNNEI. CDR3 length equals 15 residues. Deletions cut 8 bases from V and 2 bases from J, with 16 bases between. Full variable domain (rest looked up from reference TRBV2 and TRBJ2-1): EPEVTQTPSHQVTQMGQEVILRCVPISNHLYFYWYRQILGQKVEFLVSFYNNEISEKSEIFDDQFSVERPDGSNFTLKIRSTKLEDSAMYFCASDEGRAPYNEQFFGPGTRLTVL.

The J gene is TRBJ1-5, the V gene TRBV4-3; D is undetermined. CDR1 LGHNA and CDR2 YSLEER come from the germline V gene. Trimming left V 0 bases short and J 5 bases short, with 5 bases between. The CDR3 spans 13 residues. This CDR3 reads CASSQERYQPQHF. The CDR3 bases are TGCGCCAGCAGCCAAGAAAGGTATCAGCCCCAGCATTTT.

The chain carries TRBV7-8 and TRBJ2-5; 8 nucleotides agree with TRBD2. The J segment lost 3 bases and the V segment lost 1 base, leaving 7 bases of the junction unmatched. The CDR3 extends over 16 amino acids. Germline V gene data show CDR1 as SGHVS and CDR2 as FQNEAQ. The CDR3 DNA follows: TGTGCCAGCAGCTTAGATGGTCTAGCGGGTGAAGAGACCCAGTACTTC. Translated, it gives CASSLDGLAGEETQYF.

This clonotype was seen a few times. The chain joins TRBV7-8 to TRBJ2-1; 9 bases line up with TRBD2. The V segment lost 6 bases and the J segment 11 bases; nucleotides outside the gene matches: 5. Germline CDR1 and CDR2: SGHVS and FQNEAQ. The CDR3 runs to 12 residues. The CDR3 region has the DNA TGTGCCAGCAGTCCAAGCGGGGGGAAGCAGTTCTTC. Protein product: CASSPSGGKQFF.

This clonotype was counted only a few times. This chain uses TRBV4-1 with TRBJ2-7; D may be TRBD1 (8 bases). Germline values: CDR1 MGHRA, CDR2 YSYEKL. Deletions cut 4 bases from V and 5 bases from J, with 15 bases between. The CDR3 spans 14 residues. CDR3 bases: TGCGCCAGCAGCCGAAAAACAGGGGGGGACGAGCAGTACTTC. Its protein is CASSRKTGGDEQYF.

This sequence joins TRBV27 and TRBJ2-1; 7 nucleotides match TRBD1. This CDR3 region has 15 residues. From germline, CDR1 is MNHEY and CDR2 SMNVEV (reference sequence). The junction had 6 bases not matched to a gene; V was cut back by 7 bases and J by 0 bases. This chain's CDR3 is CASKQGLISYNEQFF. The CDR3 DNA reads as TGTGCCAGCAAACAGGGGTTAATCTCCTACAATGAGCAGTTCTTC.

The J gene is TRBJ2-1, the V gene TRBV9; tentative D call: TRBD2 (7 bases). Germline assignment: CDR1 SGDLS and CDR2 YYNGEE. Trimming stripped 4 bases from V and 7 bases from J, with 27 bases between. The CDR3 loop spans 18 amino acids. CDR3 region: CASSLPRGGARSLNEQFF. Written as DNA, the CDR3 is TGTGCCAGCAGCCTCCCAAGGGGGGGCGCGAGGTCGTTAAATGAGCAGTTCTTC.

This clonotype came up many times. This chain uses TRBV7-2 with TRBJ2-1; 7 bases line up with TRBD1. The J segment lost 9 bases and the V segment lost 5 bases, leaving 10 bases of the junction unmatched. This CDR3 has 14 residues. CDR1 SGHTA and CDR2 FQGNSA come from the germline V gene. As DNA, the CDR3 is TGTGCCAGCAGCCGTAGACAGGGTACTACTGAGCAGTTCTTC. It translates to CASSRRQGTTEQFF.

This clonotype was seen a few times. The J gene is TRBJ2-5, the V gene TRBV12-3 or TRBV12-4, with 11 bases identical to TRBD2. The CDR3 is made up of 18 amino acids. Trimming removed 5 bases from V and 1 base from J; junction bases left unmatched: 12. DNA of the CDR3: TGTGCCAGCAGTCTGGTCCCGGCTAGCGGGGGGCCCCAAGAGACCCAGTACTTC. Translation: CASSLVPASGGPQETQYF.

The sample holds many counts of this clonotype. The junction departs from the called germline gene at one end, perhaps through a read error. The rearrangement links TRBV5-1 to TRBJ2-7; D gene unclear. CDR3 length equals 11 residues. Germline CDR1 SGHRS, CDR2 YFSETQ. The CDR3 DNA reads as TGTGCCAGCAGTTCGGACTACGAGCAGTACTTC. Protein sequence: CASSSDYEQYF. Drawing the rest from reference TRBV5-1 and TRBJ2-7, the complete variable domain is KAGVTQTPRYLIKTRGQQVTLSCSPISGHRSVSWYQQTPGQGLQFLFEYFSETQRNKGNFPGRFSGRQFSNSRSEMNVSTLELGDSALYLCASSSDYEQYFGPGTRLTVT.

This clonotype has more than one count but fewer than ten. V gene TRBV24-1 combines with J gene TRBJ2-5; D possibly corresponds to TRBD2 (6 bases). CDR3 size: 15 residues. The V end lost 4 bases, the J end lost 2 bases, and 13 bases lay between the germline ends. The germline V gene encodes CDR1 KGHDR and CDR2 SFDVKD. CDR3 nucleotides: TGTGCCACCAGTGACCCCCGGGGACTTCAAGAGACCCAGTACTTC. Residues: CATSDPRGLQETQYF.

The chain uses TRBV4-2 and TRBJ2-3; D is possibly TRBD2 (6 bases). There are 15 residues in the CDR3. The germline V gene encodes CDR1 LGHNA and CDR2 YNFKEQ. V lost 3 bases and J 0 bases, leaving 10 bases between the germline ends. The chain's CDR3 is CASSQETRSTDTQYF. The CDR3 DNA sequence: TGTGCCAGCAGCCAGGAGACTAGAAGCACAGATACGCAGTATTTT.

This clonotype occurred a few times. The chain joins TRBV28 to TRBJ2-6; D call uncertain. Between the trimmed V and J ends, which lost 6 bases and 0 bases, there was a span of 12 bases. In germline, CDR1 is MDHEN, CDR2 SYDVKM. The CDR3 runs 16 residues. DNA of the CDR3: TGTGCCAGCAGCCAAGACGGAAGCTCTGGGGCCAACGTCCTGACTTTC. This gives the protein CASSQDGSSGANVLTF. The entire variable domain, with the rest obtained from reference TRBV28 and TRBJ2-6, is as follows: DVKVTQSSRYLVKRTGEKVFLECVQDMDHENMFWYRQDPGLGLRLIYFSYDVKMKEKGDIPEGYSVSREKKERFSLILESASTNQTSMYLCASSQDGSSGANVLTFGAGSRLTVL.

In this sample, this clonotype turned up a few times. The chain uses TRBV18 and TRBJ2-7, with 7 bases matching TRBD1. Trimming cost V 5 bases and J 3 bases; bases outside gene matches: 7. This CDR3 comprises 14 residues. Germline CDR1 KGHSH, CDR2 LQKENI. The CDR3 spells CASSYRDSNYEQYF. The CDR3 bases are TGTGCCAGCTCATACCGGGACAGCAACTACGAGCAGTACTTC.